This T cell receptor (beta chain) was sequenced for a study of beta chain features in type 1 diabetes. Study-level information: Age and gender were similar between patients and healthy donors, as were cell yields. Notes on the study in general: In every one of the four CD4+ subsets, TCRB CDR3s were moderately but significantly shorter in Type 1 diabetes patients. Relative to healthy donors, patients appeared to have naive, central memory and Treg TCRB repertoires that were more similar. Sequencing from cDNA could over-represent high-TCR-expressing cells.

The junction had 9 bases not matched to a gene; V was cut back by 8 bases and J by 8 bases. Germline V gene lookup returns CDR1 SGHAT and CDR2 FQDESV (reference sequence). This CDR3 contains 13 residues. This clone has only a few counts. Its specificity is not known. What was sequenced were expressed TCRB transcripts, since all of the isolated RNA had been reverse transcribed. There were several million reads on average in the naive, central memory and regulatory T cell samples. TCRdb's copy holds only in-frame clones and misses some; the assay was immunoSEQ multiplex PCR. The table lists 150,000 to 190,000 clones, under 13% of them singletons.

Sequenced sample: central memory CD4+ T cells from blood. The J gene is TRBJ2-1, the V gene TRBV11-1; the match to TRBD1 covers 7 bases. This receptor was obtained from a man aged 25 to 40 with type 1 diabetes. In DNA form, the CDR3 reads TGTGCCAGCCGCATTCAGGGGGTCGATGAGCAGTTCTTC. As protein: CASRIQGVDEQFF.